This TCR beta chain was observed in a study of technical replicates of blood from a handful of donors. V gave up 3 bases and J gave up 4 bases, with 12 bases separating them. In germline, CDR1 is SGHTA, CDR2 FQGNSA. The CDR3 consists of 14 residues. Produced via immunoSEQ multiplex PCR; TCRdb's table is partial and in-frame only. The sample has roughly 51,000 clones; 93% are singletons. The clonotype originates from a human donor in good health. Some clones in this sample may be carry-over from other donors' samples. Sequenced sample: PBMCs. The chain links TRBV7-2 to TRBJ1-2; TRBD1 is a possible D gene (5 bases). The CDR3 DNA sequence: TGTGCCAGCAGCTTCAGTTCAGGGCCCTATGGCTACACCTTC. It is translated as CASSFSSGPYGYTF.